This TCR beta chain derives from a study of blood T cell repertoires in COVID-19. Study-level background: From T cells, B-cell-depleted T cells, or PBMCs came the material, which was cDNA or gDNA.

CDR1 SGHAT and CDR2 FQNNGV come from the germline V gene. Trimming removed 2 bases at V and 0 bases at J, with 14 bases between. The CDR3 length is 17 residues. Study processing details: Reference gene primers were amplified, and this amplification served to estimate nucleated cell counts. Data came from immunoSEQ multiplex PCR; TCRdb stores just in-frame clones and leaves some out. V and J calls and clone size are those listed in that table; D and trimming were worked out from the DNA. The table lists 150,000 to 200,000 clones, around 77% of them singletons. The TCR sequence derives from a man aged 65 to 79 with active or convalescent COVID-19. The sequencing sample was made of peripheral blood. V usage is TRBV11-2 and J usage is TRBJ2-1, with D uncertain. This CDR3 reads CASSLRPEVSSYNEQFF. The CDR3 DNA reads TGTGCCAGCAGCTTAAGACCTGAGGTGAGCTCCTACAATGAGCAGTTCTTC.